This T cell receptor beta chain was retrieved from a study of T cells in Graves' hyperthyroidism and ophthalmopathy. Per the germline V gene, CDR1 is SGHVS and CDR2 is FQNEAQ. The ends lost 1 base at V and 5 bases at J; junction bases unmatched: 3. The CDR3 runs to 14 residues. Researchers amplified the TCR beta CDR3 regions from RNA transcripts. The HTBI primer set drove a first-round RT-PCR of the TCR CDR3. TCRdb reprocessed the multiplex PCR reads with MiXCR, giving one entry per CDR3 protein. The sample holds under 700,000 distinct CDR3 sequences, 35% to 55% seen once. This clonotype occurred many times.

The chain combines TRBV7-8 with TRBJ1-1, with TRBD1 matching over 8 bases. The TCR sequence derives from a woman aged 18-29 years with Graves' hyperthyroidism. Sequencing used peripheral blood or thyroid tissue (not recorded which). The CDR3 spells CASSLVTGGTEAFF. Written as DNA, the CDR3 is TGTGCCAGCAGCTTAGTCACAGGGGGTACTGAAGCTTTCTTT.